The 15 T cell receptor beta chains below come from one sample, sequenced in a study of cytomegalovirus exposure and HLA in healthy donors. PCR involved 60 Vbeta and 13 Jbeta primers. TCRdb's table, derived via immunoSEQ multiplex PCR, lists solely in-frame clones and lacks some. Of fewer than 200,000 clones listed, around 73% were seen once; the top ten hold about 5%. What was sequenced was PBMCs. The receptors derive from a woman between 18 and 30 years old in good health and CMV-seropositive.

The chain employs TRBV7-3 and TRBJ2-1, with D perhaps TRBD2 (5 bases). The V end lost 10 bases, the J end lost 5 bases, and 12 bases lay between the germline ends. CDR1 and CDR2 from the germline V gene are SGHTA and FQGTGA. This CDR3 has 12 amino acids. CDR3 amino acids: CATSYGNNEQFF. The CDR3, as DNA: TGTGCCACCTCCTACGGGAACAATGAGCAGTTCTTC. Looking up the rest from reference TRBV7-3 and TRBJ2-1 gives the full variable domain: GAGVSQTPSNKVTEKGKYVELRCDPISGHTALYWYRQSLGQGPEFLIYFQGTGAADDSGLPNDRFFAVRPEGSVSTLKIQRTERGDSAVYLCATSYGNNEQFFGPGTRLTVL.

This clone was observed once. The V call is TRBV6-1, the J call TRBJ1-2; no reliable D call. The V gene's germline CDR1 is MNHNS and CDR2 SASEGT. V dropped 5 bases and J dropped 3 bases, with 13 bases sitting between them. This CDR3 contains 14 residues. Here the CDR3 reads CASSLYRTHYGYTF. CDR3 DNA: TGTGCCAGCAGTTTATACAGAACCCACTATGGCTACACCTTC.

The chain employs TRBV4-3 and TRBJ2-1, with a weak D call TRBD1 (5 bases). V gave up 0 bases and J gave up 10 bases, with 10 bases separating them. This CDR3 is 13 amino acids long. The germline CDR1 and CDR2 sequences are LGHNA and YSLEER. This chain's CDR3 is CASSQEGLGEQFF. DNA for the CDR3: TGCGCCAGCAGCCAAGAGGGGCTCGGGGAGCAGTTCTTC.

The V gene is TRBV28, the J gene TRBJ2-1, with D perhaps TRBD1 (6 bases). This CDR3 has 12 residues. Trimming shortened V by 6 bases and J by 7 bases, and 10 bases separated the two germline ends. Germline values: CDR1 MDHEN, CDR2 SYDVKM. DNA for the CDR3: TGTGCCAGCAGCCCAACAGGGAATGAGCAGTTCTTC. Protein: CASSPTGNEQFF.

J is TRBJ2-1 and V is TRBV21-1; the DNA was not compared with TRBD1, the D call given in the table. TRBV21-1 is assigned pseudogene status. The CDR3 consists of 15 residues. CDR3 DNA: TGTGCCGTGATTGTCGGGACAGGGCCCTACAATGAGCAGTTCTTC. Amino acids: CAVIVGTGPYNEQFF.

The genes are TRBV4-2 and TRBJ2-1, with 7 nucleotides matching TRBD2. J was trimmed by 6 bases and V by 4 bases; bases with no gene match: 6. This CDR3 contains 14 residues. Germline V gene sequence: CDR1 LGHNA, CDR2 YNFKEQ. CDR3 coding DNA: TGTGCCAGCAGCCCGGAGCGGGGAACCAATGAGCAGTTCTTC. Its translation: CASSPERGTNEQFF.

The V gene is TRBV27, the J gene TRBJ1-5; D is undetermined. Between the trimmed V and J ends, which lost 5 bases and 0 bases, there was a span of 14 bases. CDR1 and CDR2 from the germline V gene are MNHEY and SMNVEV (reference sequence). The CDR3 runs 16 residues. This CDR3 is CASSPQTKNSNQPQHF. CDR3 DNA sequence: TGTGCCAGCAGTCCACAGACAAAAAATAGCAATCAGCCCCAGCATTTT.

This clone was found a few times. The chain joins TRBV4-3 to TRBJ2-2; 10 nucleotides agree with TRBD1. Per the germline V gene, CDR1 is LGHNA and CDR2 is YSLEER. This CDR3 region has 15 residues. With V trimmed by 3 bases and J by 5 bases, 3 bases remained unmatched. The CDR3: CASSQDRGSTGELFF. DNA of the CDR3: TGCGCCAGCAGCCAGGACAGGGGGTCTACCGGGGAGCTGTTTTTT.

The rearrangement uses TRBV7-2 and TRBJ1-2, with a tentative D call TRBD1 (6 bases). Per germline, CDR1 SGHTA and CDR2 FQGNSA. V was cut by 5 bases and J by 2 bases, with 9 bases left in between. This CDR3 spans 13 amino acids. CDR3 sequence (DNA): TGTGCCAGCAGCCCCGACAGGAACTATGGCTACACCTTC. Amino acids: CASSPDRNYGYTF.

This sequence joins TRBV2 and TRBJ1-1, with D perhaps TRBD1 (5 bases). CDR1 and CDR2 (germline): SNHLY, FYNNEI. V lost 3 bases and J 0 bases, leaving 11 bases between the germline ends. CDR3 length: 15 amino acids. Here the CDR3 reads CASSDGWGLNTEAFF. The CDR3 nucleotides are TGTGCCAGCAGTGATGGATGGGGCTTGAACACTGAAGCTTTCTTT.

The chain carries TRBV29-1 and TRBJ2-2; a possible D gene is TRBD1 (5 bases). The CDR3 consists of 13 residues. The V and J ends lost 6 bases and 1 base respectively, with 9 bases between them. Germline V CDR1 and CDR2: SQVTM, ANQGSEA. CDR3 protein: CSVVDRNTGELFF. In DNA form, the CDR3 reads TGCAGCGTGGTCGACAGGAACACCGGGGAGCTGTTTTTT.

The chain employs TRBV18 and TRBJ1-5, with D possibly being TRBD1 (5 bases). CDR1 is KGHSH and CDR2 is LQKENI in the germline V gene. The CDR3 sequence is 16 residues long. The V and J ends lost 3 bases and 0 bases respectively, with 12 bases between them. The CDR3 DNA is TGTGCCAGCTCACCCTCCCCGACAGCTAGCAATCAGCCCCAGCATTTT. Protein: CASSPSPTASNQPQHF.

About this clone: An end of the junction differs from the germline gene, which may be a read error. The chain uses TRBV7-7 and TRBJ2-3; the match to TRBD1 covers 9 bases. Germline values: CDR1 SSHAT, CDR2 FNYEAQ (reference sequence). The CDR3 covers 15 residues. CDR3 in amino acids: CASSLGTGSTDTQYF. The CDR3 DNA is TGTGCTAGCAGCTTAGGGACAGGGAGCACAGATACGCAGTATTTT.

For this clone: A junction boundary mismatches the germline segment, possibly from a read error. Additional DNA sequences in this sample encode the identical CDR3. V usage is TRBV6-5 and J usage is TRBJ1-6, with D unclear. CDR3 length equals 12 residues. Germline V gene lookup returns CDR1 MNHEY and CDR2 SVGAGI. CDR3 nucleotides: TGCGCCAGCAGTTACCGAGATTCACCCCTCCACTTT. This encodes CASSYRDSPLHF.

This sequence joins TRBV28 and TRBJ1-2, with D possibly TRBD1 on 5 matching bases. CDR1 and CDR2 (germline): MDHEN, SYDVKM. The V gene lost 6 bases and the J gene lost 2 bases, with 10 bases spanning the gap. The CDR3 extends over 13 amino acids. The CDR3 nucleotides are TGTGCCAGCAGCAGGGCCATAAACTATGGCTACACCTTC. Its protein is CASSRAINYGYTF.